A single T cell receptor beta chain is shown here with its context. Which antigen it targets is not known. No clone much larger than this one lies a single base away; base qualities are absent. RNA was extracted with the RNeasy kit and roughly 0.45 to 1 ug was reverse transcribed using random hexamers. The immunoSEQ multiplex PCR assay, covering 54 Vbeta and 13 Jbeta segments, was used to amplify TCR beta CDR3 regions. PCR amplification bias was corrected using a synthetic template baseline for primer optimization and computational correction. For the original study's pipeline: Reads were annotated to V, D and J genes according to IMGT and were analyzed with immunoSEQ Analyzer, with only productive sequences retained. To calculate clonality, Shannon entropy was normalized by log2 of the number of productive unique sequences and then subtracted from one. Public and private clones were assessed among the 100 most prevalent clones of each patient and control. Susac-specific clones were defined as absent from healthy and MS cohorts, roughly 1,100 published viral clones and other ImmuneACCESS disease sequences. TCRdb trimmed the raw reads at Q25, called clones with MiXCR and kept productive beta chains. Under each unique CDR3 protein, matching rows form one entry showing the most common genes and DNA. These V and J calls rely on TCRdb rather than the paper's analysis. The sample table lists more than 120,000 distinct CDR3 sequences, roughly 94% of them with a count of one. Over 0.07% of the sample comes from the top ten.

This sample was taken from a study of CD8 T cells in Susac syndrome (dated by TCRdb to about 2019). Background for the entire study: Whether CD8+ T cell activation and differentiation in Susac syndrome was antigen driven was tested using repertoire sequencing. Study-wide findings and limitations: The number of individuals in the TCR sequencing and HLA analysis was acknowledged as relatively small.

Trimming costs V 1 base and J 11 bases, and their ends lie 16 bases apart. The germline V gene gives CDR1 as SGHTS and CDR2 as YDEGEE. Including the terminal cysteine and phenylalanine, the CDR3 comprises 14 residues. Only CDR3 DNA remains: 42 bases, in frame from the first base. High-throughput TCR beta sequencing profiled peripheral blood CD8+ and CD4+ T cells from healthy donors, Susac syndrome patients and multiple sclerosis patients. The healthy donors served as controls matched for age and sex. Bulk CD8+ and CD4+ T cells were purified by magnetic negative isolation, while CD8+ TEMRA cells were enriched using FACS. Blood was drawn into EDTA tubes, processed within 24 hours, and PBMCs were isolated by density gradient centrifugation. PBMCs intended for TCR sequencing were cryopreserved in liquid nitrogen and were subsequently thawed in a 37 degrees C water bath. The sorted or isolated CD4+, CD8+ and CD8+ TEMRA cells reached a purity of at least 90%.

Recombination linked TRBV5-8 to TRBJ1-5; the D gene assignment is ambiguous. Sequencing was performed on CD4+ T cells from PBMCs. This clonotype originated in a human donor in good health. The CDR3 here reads CASSLRTFTGAQHF. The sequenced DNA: TGTGCCAGCAGCTTGAGGACTTTTACGGGAGCCCAGCATTTT.